This T cell receptor beta chain stems from a study of spatial heterogeneity in lung cancer. Study in general: Donors were fewer than 90 untreated early-stage non-small cell lung cancer patients. The authors sequenced available follow-up PBMC samples, taken a median of approximately two years after resection. Study-wide findings and caveats: At resection, ubiquitous expanded tumor TCRs appeared in blood more than at follow-up.

Time point: blood at routine non-recurrence follow-up after resection. Whole RNA came from tumor, nontumor lung or frozen PBMC and was sequenced without being sorted. Germline V gene sequence: CDR1 SSHAT, CDR2 FNYEAQ (reference sequence). The CDR3 loop spans 13 amino acids. The study tagged each TCR cDNA molecule with a unique molecular identifier. TCRdb itself ran the 5' RACE reads through MiXCR, one entry per CDR3 protein. In the table there are approximately 50,000 distinct CDR3 sequences, around 7% of which are singletons. With respect to this clonotype: What it recognizes is unknown. Sequence at one end of the junction differs from germline and may be a read error.

V and J are TRBV7-7 and TRBJ2-1; D remains unclear. This specimen was PBMCs, taken at follow-up. The TCR sequence derives from a female donor with early-stage non-small cell lung cancer. The CDR3 DNA reads TGTGCTAGCAGCTTAGAGAGGTACGGGGAGCAGTTCTTC. It encodes CASSLERYGEQFF.